This T cell receptor (beta chain) was sequenced for a study of shared clonotypes between healthy human individuals. This clone was found many times. Clones were read by immunoSEQ multiplex PCR, and TCRdb kept only the in-frame ones, dropping some. Here the sample spans about 1 million clones, about 75% being singletons. The CDR3 length is 14 residues. The germline CDR1 and CDR2 sequences are SGHAT and FQNNGV. With 5 bases clipped from V and 15 bases from J, the junction kept 13 bases outside the gene matches. The origin of this receptor is a man aged 18 to 30 in good health. The sequenced material came from memory CD4+ T cells sorted from blood. Described subset: CD45RA-negative fraction. The chain joins TRBV11-2 to TRBJ2-1; 10 positions agree with TRBD2. CDR3 amino acids: CASSAGTSDVLTFF. The DNA of the CDR3 is TGTGCCAGCAGCGCCGGGACTAGCGACGTTTTAACGTTCTTC.